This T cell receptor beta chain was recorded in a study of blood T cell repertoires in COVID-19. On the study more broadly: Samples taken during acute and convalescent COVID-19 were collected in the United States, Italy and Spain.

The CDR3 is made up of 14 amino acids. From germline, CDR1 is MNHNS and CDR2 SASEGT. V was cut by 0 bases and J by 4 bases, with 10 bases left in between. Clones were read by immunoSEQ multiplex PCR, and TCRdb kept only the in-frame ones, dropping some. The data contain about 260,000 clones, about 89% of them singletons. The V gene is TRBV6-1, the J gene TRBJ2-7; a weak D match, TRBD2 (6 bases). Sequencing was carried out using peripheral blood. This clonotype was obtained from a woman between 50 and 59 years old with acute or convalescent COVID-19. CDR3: CASSEAAGTYEQYF. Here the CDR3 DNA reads TGTGCCAGCAGTGAAGCTGCGGGGACTTACGAGCAGTACTTC.